This TCR beta chain emerged from a study of spatial heterogeneity in lung cancer. TCRdb reprocessed the 5' RACE reads with MiXCR, giving one entry per CDR3 protein. Of 90,000 to 95,000 distinct CDR3 sequences listed, less than 15% are singletons. Germline loops: CDR1 ENHRY, CDR2 SYGVKD. CDR3 length: 13 residues. V lost 7 bases and J lost 4, with 11 bases in between. There are many counts of this clonotype. Documented time point: sample taken at primary tumor resection. Unsorted whole RNA samples from tumor, nontumor lung or frozen PBMC were sequenced. V gene TRBV10-3 combines with J gene TRBJ1-3; D gene uncertain. This receptor was obtained from a male donor with early-stage non-small cell lung cancer. The specimen comprised PBMCs, sampled at surgery. CDR3 bases: TGTGCCATCACGGCCGGGGTCGGAAACACCATATATTTT. It translates to CAITAGVGNTIYF.